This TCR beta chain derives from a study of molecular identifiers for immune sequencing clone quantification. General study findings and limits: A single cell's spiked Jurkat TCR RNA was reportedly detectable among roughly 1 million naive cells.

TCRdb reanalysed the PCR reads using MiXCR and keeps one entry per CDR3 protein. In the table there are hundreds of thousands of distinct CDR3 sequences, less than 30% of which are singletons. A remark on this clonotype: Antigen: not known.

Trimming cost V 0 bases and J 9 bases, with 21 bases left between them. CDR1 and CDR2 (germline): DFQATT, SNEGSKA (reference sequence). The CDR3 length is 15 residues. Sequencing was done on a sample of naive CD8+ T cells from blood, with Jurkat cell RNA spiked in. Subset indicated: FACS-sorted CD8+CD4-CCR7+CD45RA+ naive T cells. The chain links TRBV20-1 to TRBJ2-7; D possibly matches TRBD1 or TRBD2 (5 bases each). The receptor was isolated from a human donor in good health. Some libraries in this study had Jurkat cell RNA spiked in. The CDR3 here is CSAREVGTPAHAQYF. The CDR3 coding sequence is TGCAGTGCTAGAGAGGTCGGGACCCCGGCCCACGCGCAGTACTTC.